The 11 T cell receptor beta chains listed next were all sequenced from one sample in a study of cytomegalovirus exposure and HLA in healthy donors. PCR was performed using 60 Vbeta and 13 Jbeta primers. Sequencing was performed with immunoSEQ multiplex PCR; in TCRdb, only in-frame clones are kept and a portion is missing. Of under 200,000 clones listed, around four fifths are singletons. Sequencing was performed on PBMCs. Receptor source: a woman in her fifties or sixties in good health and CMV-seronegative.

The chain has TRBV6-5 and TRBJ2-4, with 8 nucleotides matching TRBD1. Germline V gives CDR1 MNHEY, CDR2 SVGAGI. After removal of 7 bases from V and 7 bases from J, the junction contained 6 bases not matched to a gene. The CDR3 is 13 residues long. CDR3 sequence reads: CASKGQGVNIQYF. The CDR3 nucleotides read TGTGCCAGCAAAGGACAGGGTGTTAACATTCAGTACTTC.

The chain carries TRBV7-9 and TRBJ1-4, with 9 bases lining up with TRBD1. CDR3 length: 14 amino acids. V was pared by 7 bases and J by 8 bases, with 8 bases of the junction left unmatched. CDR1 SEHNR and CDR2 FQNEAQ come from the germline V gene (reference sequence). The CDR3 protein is CASNFGTGREKLFF. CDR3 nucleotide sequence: TGTGCCAGCAACTTCGGGACAGGGCGGGAAAAACTGTTTTTT.

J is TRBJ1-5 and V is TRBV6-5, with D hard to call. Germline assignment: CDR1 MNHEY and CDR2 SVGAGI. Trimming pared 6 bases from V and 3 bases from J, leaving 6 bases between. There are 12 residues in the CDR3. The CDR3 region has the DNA TGTGCCAGCAGACAGCCCAATCAGCCCCAGCATTTT. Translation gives CASRQPNQPQHF.

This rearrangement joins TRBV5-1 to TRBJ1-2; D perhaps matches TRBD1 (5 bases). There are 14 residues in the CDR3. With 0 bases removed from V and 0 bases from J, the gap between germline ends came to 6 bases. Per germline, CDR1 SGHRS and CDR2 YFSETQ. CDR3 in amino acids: CASSLAQANYGYTF. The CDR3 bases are TGCGCCAGCAGCTTGGCACAGGCTAACTATGGCTACACCTTC.

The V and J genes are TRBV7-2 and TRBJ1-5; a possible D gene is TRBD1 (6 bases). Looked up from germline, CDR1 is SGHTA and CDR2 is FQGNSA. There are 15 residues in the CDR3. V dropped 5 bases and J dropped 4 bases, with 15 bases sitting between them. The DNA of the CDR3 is TGTGCCAGCAGCCCCCGGGGGGCCGTGAATCAGCCCCAGCATTTT. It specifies CASSPRGAVNQPQHF.

CDR3 bases: TGCGCCAGCAGCCCACAGGGGGTTCCCTACGAGCAGTACTTC. This sequence encodes CASSPQGVPYEQYF. The genes are TRBV4-3 and TRBJ2-7; the match to TRBD1 covers 8 bases. This CDR3 region has 14 residues. Germline V CDR1 and CDR2: LGHNA, YSLEER. J was trimmed by 2 bases and V by 4 bases; bases with no gene match: 4.

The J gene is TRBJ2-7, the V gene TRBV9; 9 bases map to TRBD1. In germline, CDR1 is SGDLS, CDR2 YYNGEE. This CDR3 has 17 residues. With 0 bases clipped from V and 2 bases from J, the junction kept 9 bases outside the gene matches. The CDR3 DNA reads TGTGCCAGCAGCGTAGGGTCCCGGACAGGGGTTACCTACGAGCAGTACTTC. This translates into CASSVGSRTGVTYEQYF.

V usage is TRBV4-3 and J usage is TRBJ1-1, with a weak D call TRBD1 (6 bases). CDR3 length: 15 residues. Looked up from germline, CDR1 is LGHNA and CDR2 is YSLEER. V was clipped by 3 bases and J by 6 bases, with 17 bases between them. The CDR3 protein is CASSHLERTAAEAFF. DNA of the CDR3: TGCGCCAGCAGCCATCTCGAGAGGACAGCGGCTGAAGCTTTCTTT.

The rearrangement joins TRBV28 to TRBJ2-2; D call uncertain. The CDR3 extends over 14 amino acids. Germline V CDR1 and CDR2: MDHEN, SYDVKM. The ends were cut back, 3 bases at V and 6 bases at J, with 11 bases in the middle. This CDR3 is CASSFRLLAGELFF. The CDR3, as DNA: TGTGCCAGCAGTTTCAGGCTGTTGGCCGGGGAGCTGTTTTTT.

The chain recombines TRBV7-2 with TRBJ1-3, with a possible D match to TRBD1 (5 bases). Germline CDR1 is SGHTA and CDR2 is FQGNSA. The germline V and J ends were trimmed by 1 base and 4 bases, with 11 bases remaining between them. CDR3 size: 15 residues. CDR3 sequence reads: CASSLGPGSGNTIYF. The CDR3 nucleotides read TGTGCCAGCAGCTTAGGTCCAGGGTCGGGAAACACCATATATTTT.

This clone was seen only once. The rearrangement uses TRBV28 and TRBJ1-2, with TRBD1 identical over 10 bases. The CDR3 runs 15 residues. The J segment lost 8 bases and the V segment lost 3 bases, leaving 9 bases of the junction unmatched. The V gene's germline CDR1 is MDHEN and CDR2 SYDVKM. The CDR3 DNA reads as TGTGCCAGCAGTTTCACTCGACAGGGGGCGGGGGGCTACACCTTC. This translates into CASSFTRQGAGGYTF.